This T cell receptor beta chain was documented in a study of blood T cell repertoires in COVID-19. The data were produced by immunoSEQ multiplex PCR, yet TCRdb's version contains in-frame clones alone and is incomplete. Of fewer than 150,000 clones detected, around 79% appear once; the ten largest clones hold roughly 2.6%. This TCR came from a man in his fifties with acute or convalescent COVID-19. Sequenced sample: peripheral blood.

CDR3 amino acids: CASSFRLVQETQYF. CDR3 DNA: TGTGCCAGCAGCTTCAGACTGGTTCAAGAGACCCAGTACTTC. This sequence joins TRBV7-8 and TRBJ2-5; D remains ambiguous. Looked up from germline, CDR1 is SGHVS and CDR2 is FQNEAQ. V was pared by 3 bases and J by 2 bases, with 10 bases between. This CDR3 region has 14 residues.